This entry concerns a single T cell receptor (beta chain). Profiling relied on immunoSEQ multiplex PCR, and the TCRdb table lists in-frame clones only, not all of them. The sample has around 110,000 clones; approximately 90% are singletons. The CDR3 covers 15 residues. Losses at the gene ends were 5 bases for V and 6 bases for J; bases not matched to a gene: 12. Germline V gene lookup returns CDR1 SGHRS and CDR2 YFSETQ. This record belongs to a study of control samples from healthy donors and cancer patients. The source material was blood. V gene TRBV5-1 combines with J gene TRBJ2-7; 9 bases map to TRBD1. This receptor was obtained from a woman aged 70-85 years in good health. CDR3 nucleotides: TGCGCCAGCAGGAAGGGACAGGGTTATTCATCCGAGCAGTACTTC. Residues: CASRKGQGYSSEQYF.